These 23 T cell receptor beta chains originate from one sample sequenced in a study of T cells in localized non-small cell lung cancer. Generated by immunoSEQ multiplex PCR, the TCRdb table keeps only in-frame clones and is missing some. The sample consists of tens of thousands of clones, roughly 84% of them appearing once. Here the sequenced sample was peripheral blood, taken before any cancer treatment. These receptors were taken from a male donor at least 60 years old with stage I squamous cell lung carcinoma.

The V call is TRBV5-4, the J call TRBJ2-5; 13 bases map to TRBD2. CDR1 is SGHNT, CDR2 YYREEE, per germline (reference sequence). CDR3 length: 17 amino acids. Trimming removed 0 bases from V and 1 base from J; junction bases left unmatched: 3. The CDR3 loop reads CASSLVGTSGAQETQYF. Here the CDR3 DNA reads TGTGCCAGCAGCTTGGTTGGGACTAGCGGGGCCCAAGAGACCCAGTACTTC.

This rearrangement joins TRBV5-5 to TRBJ2-2; 11 bases are shared with TRBD1. This CDR3 comprises 17 residues. Germline-derived CDR1 and CDR2 are SGHKS and YYEKEE (reference sequence). V shed 4 bases, J shed 4 bases, and the junction held 9 bases outside the gene matches. DNA for the CDR3: TGTGCCAGCAGCGTGGACAGGGGGCGCACGGGCACCGGGGAGCTGTTTTTT. Amino acids: CASSVDRGRTGTGELFF.

The V gene is TRBV9, the J gene TRBJ2-7; 13 nucleotides align to TRBD2. This CDR3 spans 16 amino acids. Germline trimming cut 4 bases from V and 6 bases from J; bases unmatched to any gene: 10. Germline values: CDR1 SGDLS, CDR2 YYNGEE. Here the CDR3 reads CASSSGGTSGILEQYF. The CDR3 DNA reads as TGTGCCAGCAGCTCGGGCGGGACTAGCGGGATCCTCGAGCAGTACTTC.

This chain links TRBV29-1 with TRBJ1-4; TRBD1 might be the D (6 bases). There are 13 residues in the CDR3. CDR1 is SQVTM, CDR2 ANQGSEA, per germline. Trimming shortened V by 6 bases and J by 8 bases, and 16 bases separated the two germline ends. CDR3 sequence: CSVRQVSEEKLFF. As DNA, the CDR3 is TGCAGCGTCCGACAGGTCAGCGAAGAAAAACTGTTTTTT.

The rearrangement joins TRBV11-2 to TRBJ2-7; no reliable D call. From germline, CDR1 is SGHAT and CDR2 FQNNGV. Between the trimmed V and J ends, which lost 3 bases and 4 bases, there was a span of 13 bases. The CDR3 runs 14 residues. This CDR3 is CASSLGTAGYEQYF. CDR3 bases: TGTGCCAGCAGCTTGGGAACCGCTGGGTACGAGCAGTACTTC.

The chain employs TRBV11-2 and TRBJ2-5, with D possibly being TRBD2 (5 bases). V dropped 0 bases and J dropped 4 bases, with 15 bases sitting between them. In germline, CDR1 is SGHAT, CDR2 FQNNGV. The length of the CDR3 is 16 residues. CDR3 bases: TGTGCCAGCAGCTTAGACCTAGCCCCCTTTGGAGAGACCCAGTACTTC. Protein product: CASSLDLAPFGETQYF. The full variable domain, rest sourced from reference TRBV11-2 and TRBJ2-5, is EAGVAQSPRYKIIEKRQSVAFWCNPISGHATLYWYQQILGQGPKLLIQFQNNGVVDDSQLPKDRFSAERLKGVDSTLKIQPAKLEDSAVYLCASSLDLAPFGETQYFGPGTRLLVL.

The chain is built from TRBV30 and TRBJ2-3; 9 positions match TRBD2. CDR1 and CDR2 from the germline V gene are GTSNPN and SVGIG (reference sequence). CDR3 length: 14 amino acids. Trimming removed 4 bases from V and 3 bases from J; junction bases left unmatched: 5. The CDR3 sequence is CAWKREVATDTQYF. The CDR3 coding sequence is TGTGCCTGGAAGCGGGAGGTTGCTACAGATACGCAGTATTTT.

Only one count was recorded for this clone. The chain combines TRBV30 with TRBJ2-7, with D possibly being TRBD2 (6 bases). The CDR3 contains 17 residues. With 0 bases removed from V and 5 bases from J, the gap between germline ends came to 23 bases. Germline CDR1 is GTSNPN and CDR2 is SVGIG (reference sequence). DNA for the CDR3: TGTGCCTGGAGTGTAGGGGATAGGCGGGGTAAAAGCGACGAGCAGTACTTC. This codes for CAWSVGDRRGKSDEQYF.

J is TRBJ2-3 and V is TRBV6-6, with a weak D call TRBD2 (5 bases). Germline loops: CDR1 MNHNY, CDR2 SVGAGI (reference sequence). The CDR3 has 16 residues. V lost 2 bases to trimming and J lost 6 bases, with 18 bases between them. This CDR3 reads CASSYIGRVAPDTQYF. As DNA, the CDR3 is TGTGCCAGCAGTTACATAGGGCGGGTGGCCCCGGATACGCAGTATTTT.

This chain uses TRBV18 with TRBJ2-7; the D gene could be TRBD1 or TRBD2 (5 bases each). The CDR3 has 14 amino acids. Trimming removed 4 bases from V and 2 bases from J, with 12 bases in between. Germline loops: CDR1 KGHSH, CDR2 LQKENI. The CDR3 protein is CASSLRDPPYEQYF. The CDR3 DNA reads as TGTGCCAGCTCACTCCGGGACCCGCCCTACGAGCAGTACTTC.

The V and J genes are TRBV4-1 and TRBJ1-5; D is unresolved. With 0 bases removed from V and 6 bases from J, the gap between germline ends came to 9 bases. There are 14 residues in the CDR3. Germline assignment: CDR1 MGHRA and CDR2 YSYEKL. CDR3: CASSQDLRIQPQHF. The CDR3 bases are TGCGCCAGCAGCCAAGATCTGCGAATTCAGCCCCAGCATTTT.

The chain carries TRBV18 and TRBJ1-4; TRBD1 matches at 9 bases. The CDR3 covers 16 residues. Trimming at V came to 3 bases and at J to 7 bases, leaving 9 bases not matched to a gene. In germline, CDR1 is KGHSH, CDR2 LQKENI. CDR3 in DNA: TGTGCCAGCTCACCCCGGGACAGGGCAACGGGTGAAAAACTGTTTTTT. It specifies CASSPRDRATGEKLFF.

This clone was observed once. The J gene is TRBJ2-7, the V gene TRBV5-1; no clear D. V was trimmed by 0 bases and J by 3 bases, leaving 10 bases between them. Germline assignment: CDR1 SGHRS and CDR2 YFSETQ. CDR3 size: 14 residues. CDR3 region: CASSLVGKGYEQYF. CDR3 coding DNA: TGCGCCAGCAGCTTGGTGGGGAAGGGCTACGAGCAGTACTTC.

The rearrangement uses TRBV6-1 and TRBJ1-4; 9 nucleotides match TRBD1. The CDR3 spans 15 residues. V trimming: 9 bases; J trimming: 6 bases; junction bases outside the gene matches: 11. The germline V gene encodes CDR1 MNHNS and CDR2 SASEGT. The CDR3 region is CASLTEDRGYEKLFF. In nucleotides, the CDR3 is TGTGCCAGTTTAACCGAGGACAGGGGATATGAAAAACTGTTTTTT.

The chain is built from TRBV11-2 and TRBJ2-5; D is unresolved. The CDR3 loop spans 14 amino acids. Per the germline V gene, CDR1 is SGHAT and CDR2 is FQNNGV. Trimming removed 4 bases at V and 3 bases at J, with 12 bases between. CDR3 DNA sequence: TGTGCCAGCAGCTCCAGGCTAGTCGAAGAGACCCAGTACTTC. Amino acid sequence: CASSSRLVEETQYF.

The V and J genes are TRBV2 and TRBJ2-5; the D call may be TRBD1 or TRBD2 (5 bases each). Germline V gives CDR1 SNHLY, CDR2 FYNNEI. The CDR3 has 11 residues. This CDR3 reads CAYGDVETQYF. CDR3 bases: TGTGCTTATGGGGACGTCGAGACCCAGTACTTC.

The J gene is TRBJ1-2, the V gene TRBV5-1, with D perhaps matching TRBD1 (5 bases). The CDR3 covers 13 residues. V lost 5 bases, J lost 7 bases, and 15 bases lay in between. Germline V gene lookup returns CDR1 SGHRS and CDR2 YFSETQ. The CDR3 nucleotides are TGCGCCAGCAGACCCGGGGCCGGCTCTGGCTACACCTTC. This sequence encodes CASRPGAGSGYTF.

The chain recombines TRBV5-1 with TRBJ2-1, with TRBD1 as a possible D gene (5 bases). V was cut by 4 bases and J by 8 bases, with 13 bases left in between. Looked up from germline, CDR1 is SGHRS and CDR2 is YFSETQ. This CDR3 has 13 residues. This CDR3 is CASSRQGNDEQFF. In nucleotides, the CDR3 is TGCGCCAGCAGCCGCCAGGGTAACGATGAGCAGTTCTTC.

The count of this clone is one. The rearrangement joins TRBV6-6 to TRBJ2-7; 10 nucleotides match TRBD1. The CDR3 is 14 amino acids. CDR1 and CDR2 from the germline V gene are MNHNY and SVGAGI (reference sequence). Unmatched junction bases numbered 4, after V lost 5 bases and J lost 3 bases. The CDR3 DNA reads as TGTGCCAGCAGTGCGACAGGGGGCCTCTACGAGCAGTACTTC. Amino acids: CASSATGGLYEQYF.

V is TRBV5-1 and J is TRBJ1-1; no clear D gene. The CDR3 covers 14 residues. The V gene's germline CDR1 is SGHRS and CDR2 YFSETQ. The V and J ends lost 0 bases and 1 base respectively, with 7 bases between them. In DNA form, the CDR3 reads TGCGCCAGCAGCTTGGCCCCAGGGAACACTGAAGCTTTCTTT. This sequence encodes CASSLAPGNTEAFF.

The rearrangement uses TRBV5-1 and TRBJ1-2, with TRBD1 as a possible D gene (5 bases). V was cut by 2 bases and J by 3 bases, with 14 bases left in between. This CDR3 region has 15 residues. Germline-derived CDR1 and CDR2 are SGHRS and YFSETQ. CDR3 residues: CASSFGGGDDYGYTF. The CDR3 DNA reads as TGCGCCAGCAGCTTCGGTGGGGGTGATGACTATGGCTACACCTTC. Drawing the rest from reference TRBV5-1 and TRBJ1-2, the complete variable domain is KAGVTQTPRYLIKTRGQQVTLSCSPISGHRSVSWYQQTPGQGLQFLFEYFSETQRNKGNFPGRFSGRQFSNSRSEMNVSTLELGDSALYLCASSFGGGDDYGYTFGSGTRLTVV.

This chain joins TRBV29-1 and TRBJ1-2, with D hard to call. This CDR3 is built from 11 residues. Germline V gene data show CDR1 as SQVTM and CDR2 as ANQGSEA. V dropped 3 bases and J dropped 4 bases, with 6 bases sitting between them. The CDR3 DNA reads as TGCAGCGTTGAGGTTGGCTATGGCTACACCTTC. Amino acid sequence: CSVEVGYGYTF. The full variable domain, with the rest looked up from reference TRBV29-1 and TRBJ1-2, is SAVISQKPSRDICQRGTSLTIQCQVDSQVTMMFWYRQQPGQSLTLIATANQGSEATYESGFVIDKFPISRPNLTFSTLTVSNMSPEDSSIYLCSVEVGYGYTFGSGTRLTVV.

This chain connects TRBV5-4 to TRBJ2-7; maybe TRBD1 (6 bases). CDR1 SGHNT and CDR2 YYREEE come from the germline V gene (reference sequence). The germline V and J ends were trimmed by 5 bases and 2 bases, with 11 bases remaining between them. There are 13 residues in the CDR3. The CDR3 sequence is CASSGGGTYEQYF. In DNA form, the CDR3 reads TGTGCCAGCAGTGGGGGCGGTACCTACGAGCAGTACTTC.